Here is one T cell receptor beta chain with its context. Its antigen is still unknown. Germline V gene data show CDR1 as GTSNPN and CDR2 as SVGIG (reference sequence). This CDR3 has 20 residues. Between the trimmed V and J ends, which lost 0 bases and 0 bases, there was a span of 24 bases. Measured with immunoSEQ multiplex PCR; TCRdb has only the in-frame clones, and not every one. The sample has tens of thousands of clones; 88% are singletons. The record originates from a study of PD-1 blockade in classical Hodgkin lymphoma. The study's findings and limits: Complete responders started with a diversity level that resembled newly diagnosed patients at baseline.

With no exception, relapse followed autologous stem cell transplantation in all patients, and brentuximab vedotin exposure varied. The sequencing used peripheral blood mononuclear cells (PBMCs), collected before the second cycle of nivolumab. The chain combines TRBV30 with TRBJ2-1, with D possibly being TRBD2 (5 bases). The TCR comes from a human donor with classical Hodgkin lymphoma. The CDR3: CAWSVLQDAGPASSYNEQFF. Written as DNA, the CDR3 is TGTGCCTGGAGTGTCTTACAAGACGCGGGCCCGGCCAGCTCCTACAATGAGCAGTTCTTC.